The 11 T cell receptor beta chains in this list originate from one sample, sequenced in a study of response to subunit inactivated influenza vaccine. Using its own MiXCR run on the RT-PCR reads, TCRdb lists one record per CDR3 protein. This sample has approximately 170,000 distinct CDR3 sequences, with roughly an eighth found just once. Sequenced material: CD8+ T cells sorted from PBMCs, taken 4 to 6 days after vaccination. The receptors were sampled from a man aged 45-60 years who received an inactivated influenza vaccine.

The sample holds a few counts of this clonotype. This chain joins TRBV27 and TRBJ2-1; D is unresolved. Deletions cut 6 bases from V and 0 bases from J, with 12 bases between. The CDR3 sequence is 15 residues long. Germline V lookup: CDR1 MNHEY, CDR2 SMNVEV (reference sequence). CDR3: CASSFGLHSYNEQFF. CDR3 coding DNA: TGTGCCAGCAGCTTCGGCCTCCACTCCTACAATGAGCAGTTCTTC.

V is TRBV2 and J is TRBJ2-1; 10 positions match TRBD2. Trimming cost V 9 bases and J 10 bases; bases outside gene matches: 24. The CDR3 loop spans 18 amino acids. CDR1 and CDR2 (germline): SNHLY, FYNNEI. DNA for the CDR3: TGTGCCAGAACAGGAGAGGAAGGGAACAGCGGGAGGGCCTGGGAGCAGTTCTTC. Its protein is CARTGEEGNSGRAWEQFF.

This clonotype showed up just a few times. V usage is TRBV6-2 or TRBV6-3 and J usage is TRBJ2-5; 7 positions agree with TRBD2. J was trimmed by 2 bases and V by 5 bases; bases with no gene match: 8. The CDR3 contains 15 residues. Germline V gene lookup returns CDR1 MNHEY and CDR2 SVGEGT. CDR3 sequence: CASSPLQRGQETQYF. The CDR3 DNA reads TGTGCCAGCAGTCCACTTCAGCGGGGACAAGAGACCCAGTACTTC.

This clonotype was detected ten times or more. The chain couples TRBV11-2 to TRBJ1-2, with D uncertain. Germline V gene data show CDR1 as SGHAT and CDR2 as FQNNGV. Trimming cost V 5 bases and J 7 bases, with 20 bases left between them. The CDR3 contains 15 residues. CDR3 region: CASSPANRASGGYTF. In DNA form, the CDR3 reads TGTGCCAGCAGCCCGGCAAACCGGGCCTCCGGTGGCTACACCTTC.

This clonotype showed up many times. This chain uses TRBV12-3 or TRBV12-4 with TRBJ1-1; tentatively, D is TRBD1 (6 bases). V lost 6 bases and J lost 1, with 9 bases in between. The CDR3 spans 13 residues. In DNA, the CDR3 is TGTGCCAGCAGCAAAGGGGGGAACACTGAAGCTTTCTTT. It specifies CASSKGGNTEAFF.

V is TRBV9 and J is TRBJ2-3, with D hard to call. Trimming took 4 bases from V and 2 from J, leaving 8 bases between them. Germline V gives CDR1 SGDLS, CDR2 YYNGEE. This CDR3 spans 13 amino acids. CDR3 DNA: TGTGCCAGCAGCCCTAGTATCACAGATACGCAGTATTTT. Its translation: CASSPSITDTQYF.

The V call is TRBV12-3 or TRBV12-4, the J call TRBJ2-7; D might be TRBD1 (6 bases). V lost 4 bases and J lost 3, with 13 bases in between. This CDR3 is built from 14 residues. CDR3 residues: CASSSPGQNYEQYF. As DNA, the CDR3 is TGTGCCAGCAGTTCACCTGGACAGAACTACGAGCAGTACTTC.

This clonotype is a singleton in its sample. The DNA for the CDR3 is TGTGCCAGCAGCCTCCGGGGGGACAGGCTAACCTACGAGCAGTACTTC. This translates into CASSLRGDRLTYEQYF. This chain connects TRBV6-2 or TRBV6-3 to TRBJ2-7, with D possibly being TRBD1 (8 bases). V lost 6 bases and J 2 bases, leaving 20 bases between the germline ends. CDR1 is MNHEY and CDR2 is SVGEGT in the germline V gene. This CDR3 spans 16 amino acids.

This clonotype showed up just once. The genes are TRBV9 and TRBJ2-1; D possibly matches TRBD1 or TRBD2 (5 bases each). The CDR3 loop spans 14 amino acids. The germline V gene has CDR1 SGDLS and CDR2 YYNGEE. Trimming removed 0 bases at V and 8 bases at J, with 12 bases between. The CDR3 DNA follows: TGTGCCAGCAGCGTAGAAGGGGTCGGGGATGAGCAGTTCTTC. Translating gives CASSVEGVGDEQFF.

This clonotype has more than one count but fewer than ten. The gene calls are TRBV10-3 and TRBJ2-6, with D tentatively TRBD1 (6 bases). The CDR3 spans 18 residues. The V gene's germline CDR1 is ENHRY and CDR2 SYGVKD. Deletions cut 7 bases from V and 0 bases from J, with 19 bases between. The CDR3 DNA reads TGTGCCATCAATCCGGACAGAAATCCAGTCTCTGGGGCCAACGTCCTGACTTTC. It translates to CAINPDRNPVSGANVLTF.

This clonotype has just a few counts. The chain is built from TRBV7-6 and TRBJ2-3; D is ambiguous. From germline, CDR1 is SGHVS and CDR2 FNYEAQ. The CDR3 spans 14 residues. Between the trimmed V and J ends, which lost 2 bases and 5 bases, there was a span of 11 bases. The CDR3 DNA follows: TGTGCCAGCAGCTTAAAGGGCCACAGAGATACGCAGTATTTT. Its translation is CASSLKGHRDTQYF.